The 23 T cell receptor beta chains given below trace back to one sample, sequenced in a study of blood T cell repertoires in COVID-19. TCRdb's table, derived via immunoSEQ multiplex PCR, lists solely in-frame clones and lacks some. The profile shows some 80,000 clones, 88% of them singletons. The sequenced sample was peripheral blood. The origin of the receptors is a human donor in a cohort sampled during active COVID-19.

The chain combines TRBV6-4 with TRBJ1-1; 7 positions agree with TRBD1. Germline lookup yields CDR1 MRHNA and CDR2 SNTAGT. With V trimmed by 3 bases and J by 6 bases, 7 bases remained unmatched. The length of the CDR3 is 14 residues. The CDR3: CASSEGQGVAEAFF. In DNA form, the CDR3 reads TGTGCCAGCAGTGAGGGGCAGGGGGTCGCTGAAGCTTTCTTT.

This clone occurred a few times. V is TRBV10-1 and J is TRBJ1-1; TRBD1 might be the D (5 bases). Trimming removed 5 bases at V and 1 base at J, with 14 bases between. The CDR3 spans 15 residues. The germline CDR1 and CDR2 sequences are WNHNN and SYGVQD (reference sequence). The CDR3 DNA is TGCGCCAGCAGTCCTGGGGGGACGAGGAACACTGAAGCTTTCTTT. Translated, it gives CASSPGGTRNTEAFF.

This rearrangement joins TRBV11-2 to TRBJ2-7; D gene uncertain. V was cut by 0 bases and J by 1 base, with 4 bases left in between. This CDR3 spans 13 amino acids. Germline V gene data show CDR1 as SGHAT and CDR2 as FQNNGV. The CDR3: CASSLDRSYEQYF. The CDR3 nucleotides read TGTGCCAGCAGCTTAGATCGGTCCTACGAGCAGTACTTC.

This clone was detected once. The chain links TRBV7-2 to TRBJ1-5, with D perhaps TRBD1 (6 bases). This CDR3 is 16 amino acids long. V was cut by 5 bases and J by 2 bases, with 16 bases left in between. Germline-derived CDR1 and CDR2 are SGHTA and FQGNSA. The CDR3 sequence is CASSIQGRVGNQPQHF. CDR3 in DNA: TGTGCCAGCAGCATACAGGGTCGGGTGGGCAATCAGCCCCAGCATTTT.

The chain combines TRBV2 with TRBJ2-1; 13 bases are shared with TRBD2. The J segment lost 8 bases and the V segment lost 3 bases, leaving 4 bases of the junction unmatched. CDR3 length: 15 residues. Germline V gene sequence: CDR1 SNHLY, CDR2 FYNNEI. In DNA, the CDR3 is TGTGCCAGCAGTGACGGACTAGCGGGAGTCGATGAGCAGTTCTTC. This gives the protein CASSDGLAGVDEQFF.

The V call is TRBV11-2, the J call TRBJ2-3; TRBD1 is a possible D gene (6 bases). The CDR3 contains 14 residues. Germline CDR1 reads SGHAT; CDR2 reads FQNNGV. The ends were cut back, 6 bases at V and 2 bases at J, with 12 bases in the middle. In DNA form, the CDR3 reads TGTGCCAGCAGTCCGGACAGTCTCACAGATACGCAGTATTTT. Amino acid sequence: CASSPDSLTDTQYF. Complete variable domain (other parts from reference TRBV11-2 and TRBJ2-3): EAGVAQSPRYKIIEKRQSVAFWCNPISGHATLYWYQQILGQGPKLLIQFQNNGVVDDSQLPKDRFSAERLKGVDSTLKIQPAKLEDSAVYLCASSPDSLTDTQYFGPGTRLTVL.

V is TRBV7-9 and J is TRBJ1-2, with D maybe TRBD1 (6 bases). Trimming left V 5 bases short and J 0 bases short, with 19 bases between. Germline CDR1 reads SEHNR; CDR2 reads FQNEAQ (reference sequence). This CDR3 is 17 amino acids long. DNA for the CDR3: TGTGCCAGCAGCCGTGACAGGACACACTTAGCTAACTATGGCTACACCTTC. Translated, it gives CASSRDRTHLANYGYTF.

This rearrangement joins TRBV29-1 to TRBJ1-6, with TRBD1 matching 8 bases. The CDR3 contains 14 residues. CDR1 is SQVTM and CDR2 is ANQGSEA in the germline V gene. V lost 6 bases and J lost 6; bases outside the gene matches: 7. The CDR3 protein is CSVRTQGVNSPLHF. For the CDR3, the DNA is TGCAGCGTCCGAACACAGGGGGTTAATTCACCCCTCCACTTT.

DNA of the CDR3: TGTGCCAGCAAACGGGACAGGCGCTTGGGGACTGAAGCTTTCTTT. Encoded protein: CASKRDRRLGTEAFF. The rearrangement links TRBV2 to TRBJ1-1; 8 nucleotides align to TRBD1. This CDR3 has 15 residues. V was clipped by 7 bases and J by 5 bases; unmatched bases: 12. Germline-derived CDR1 and CDR2 are SNHLY and FYNNEI.

The CDR3 DNA follows: TGTGCCACCAGCAGAGTAGGACTGCCCCAAGAGACCCAGTACTTC. This codes for CATSRVGLPQETQYF. V is TRBV15 and J is TRBJ2-5, with a weak D call TRBD2 (5 bases). The V end was cut by 1 base, the J end by 1 base, with 10 bases between. The germline V gene has CDR1 LNHNV and CDR2 YYDKDF (reference sequence). The length of the CDR3 is 15 residues.

The chain has TRBV19 and TRBJ1-2, with 9 bases identical to TRBD1. CDR1 is LNHDA and CDR2 is SQIVND in the germline V gene (reference sequence). This CDR3 region has 14 residues. V was clipped by 5 bases and J by 4 bases; unmatched bases: 5. In DNA, the CDR3 is TGTGCCAGTAGTGCCGCGGACAGGGGCTATGGCTACACCTTC. It specifies CASSAADRGYGYTF. Using reference TRBV19 and TRBJ1-2 for the parts outside the CDR3, the full variable domain is DGGITQSPKYLFRKEGQNVTLSCEQNLNHDAMYWYRQDPGQGLRLIYYSQIVNDFQKGDIAEGYSVSREKKESFPLTVTSAQKNPTAFYLCASSAADRGYGYTFGSGTRLTVV.

The chain recombines TRBV24-1 with TRBJ2-1; maybe TRBD1 (5 bases). The CDR3 contains 19 residues. V lost 0 bases and J 6 bases, leaving 23 bases between the germline ends. CDR1 is KGHDR, CDR2 SFDVKD, per germline. The CDR3 DNA reads TGTGCCACCAGTGATTTGAAAGTGGGGCCGTCCACTTGGTTCAATGAGCAGTTCTTC. It translates to CATSDLKVGPSTWFNEQFF.

The DNA of the CDR3 is TGCGCCAGCAGCTTGGACAGGGCGGCTCACGAGCAGTACTTC. Encoded protein: CASSLDRAAHEQYF. The chain joins TRBV5-1 to TRBJ2-7; maybe TRBD1 (6 bases). With 0 bases removed from V and 5 bases from J, the gap between germline ends came to 12 bases. Germline lookup yields CDR1 SGHRS and CDR2 YFSETQ. The CDR3 totals 14 residues.

This chain connects TRBV19 to TRBJ2-1; TRBD2 matches at 10 bases. The ends lost 6 bases at V and 0 bases at J; junction bases unmatched: 5. In germline, CDR1 is LNHDA, CDR2 SQIVND (reference sequence). The CDR3 spans 16 residues. CDR3 protein: CASRTSGSSSYNEQFF. DNA for the CDR3: TGTGCCAGTAGGACTAGCGGGTCAAGCTCCTACAATGAGCAGTTCTTC.

This chain links TRBV11-1 with TRBJ2-2, with TRBD2 matching over 11 bases. The CDR3 is 15 amino acids. The germline gives CDR1 SGHAT, CDR2 FQDESV (reference sequence). V shed 3 bases, J shed 7 bases, and the junction held 4 bases outside the gene matches. The CDR3 loop is CASSFLAGGHGELFF. The CDR3 DNA follows: TGTGCCAGCAGCTTCCTAGCGGGAGGTCACGGGGAGCTGTTTTTT.

Comments on this clone: At one end the junction does not follow the germline gene, possibly because of a read error. The rearrangement links TRBV9 to TRBJ1-2; 7 nucleotides line up with TRBD1. The CDR3 has 10 amino acids. Germline CDR1 and CDR2: SGDLS and YYNGEE. The CDR3 DNA is TGTGCCAGCAGCGCCTGGGACAGCCCCTTC. Protein: CASSAWDSPF.

The chain uses TRBV27 and TRBJ2-7, with 9 positions matching TRBD2. The CDR3 spans 13 residues. V trimming: 6 bases; J trimming: 1 base; junction bases outside the gene matches: 1. The germline gives CDR1 MNHEY, CDR2 SMNVEV (reference sequence). CDR3 DNA: TGTGCCAGCAGCCTAGCGGGATCCTACGAGCAGTACTTC. Residues: CASSLAGSYEQYF.

V is TRBV6-5 and J is TRBJ2-7; 13 bases align to TRBD2. Germline V lookup: CDR1 MNHEY, CDR2 SVGAGI. Trimming at V came to 0 bases and at J to 7 bases, leaving 6 bases not matched to a gene. This CDR3 is built from 16 residues. The DNA of the CDR3 is TGTGCCAGCAGTTACTCTGGGACTAGCGGGACGGGGGAGCAGTACTTC. Translated, it gives CASSYSGTSGTGEQYF.

This chain joins TRBV9 and TRBJ1-2; the match to TRBD1 covers 8 bases. The junction had 16 bases not matched to a gene; V was cut back by 2 bases and J by 10 bases. This CDR3 contains 16 residues. The germline CDR1 and CDR2 sequences are SGDLS and YYNGEE. Here the CDR3 DNA reads TGTGCCAGCAGCGTGGGGTTTAGTGGGACAGGTCCTTTCTACACCTTC. It codes for CASSVGFSGTGPFYTF.

J is TRBJ2-7 and V is TRBV7-8, with 11 bases fitting TRBD1. The germline V gene has CDR1 SGHVS and CDR2 FQNEAQ. J gave up 5 bases and V 2 bases, and 5 bases lay outside the gene matches. The CDR3 extends over 15 amino acids. The CDR3 bases are TGTGCCAGCAGCTTAAGCCCGGGACAGGGGGACGAGCAGTACTTC. Its translation is CASSLSPGQGDEQYF. Drawing the rest from reference TRBV7-8 and TRBJ2-7, the complete variable domain is GAGVSQSPRYKVAKRGQDVALRCDPISGHVSLFWYQQALGQGPEFLTYFQNEAQLDKSGLPSDRFFAERPEGSVSTLKIQRTQQEDSAVYLCASSLSPGQGDEQYFGPGTRLTVT.

The rearrangement links TRBV27 to TRBJ2-1; 8 positions agree with TRBD2. The CDR3 is made up of 15 amino acids. Germline CDR1 and CDR2: MNHEY and SMNVEV (reference sequence). V lost 6 bases, J lost 8 bases, and 12 bases stayed unmatched. The CDR3 DNA reads TGTGCCAGCAGCTTAGGTGGACTAGCTAGGGATGAGCAGTTCTTC. It translates to CASSLGGLARDEQFF.

This chain joins TRBV3-1 (or the pseudogene TRBV3-2) and TRBJ2-7; D may be TRBD2 (6 bases). Between the trimmed V and J ends, which lost 1 base and 2 bases, there was a span of 12 bases. Germline V gene sequence: CDR1 LGHDT, CDR2 YNNKEL (reference sequence). This CDR3 has 15 amino acids. The CDR3 DNA reads as TGTGCCAGCAGCCAAGGGGGGGTGGCCGCCTACGAGCAGTACTTC. Protein sequence: CASSQGGVAAYEQYF.

The table lists this clone with a few counts. The chain employs TRBV19 and TRBJ2-3; the D is unclear. Trimming pared 1 base from V and 9 bases from J, leaving 14 bases between. The CDR3 spans 14 residues. CDR1 is LNHDA, CDR2 SQIVND, per germline (reference sequence). The CDR3 nucleotides are TGTGCCAGTAGTATAGCCCTAGGTGACCGGACGCAGTATTTT. Encoded protein: CASSIALGDRTQYF.